These 26 T cell receptor beta chains originate from one sample sequenced in a study of CD4+ T cells in melanoma. Assay used: immunoSEQ multiplex PCR; TCRdb lists only in-frame clones, some missing. This repertoire shows some 13,000 clones, around three quarters found once; its top ten account for roughly 17%. Material for sequencing was cells from a culture (not recorded whether cultured in vitro). These TCRs come from a human donor with melanoma.

This chain joins TRBV11-2 and TRBJ2-1, with 10 nucleotides matching TRBD2. Unmatched junction bases numbered 12, after V lost 7 bases and J lost 3 bases. Germline CDR1 is SGHAT and CDR2 is FQNNGV. The CDR3 runs 17 residues. CDR3 sequence (DNA): TGTGCCAGCATTCAGTCTTTTAGCGGGGGGCGCTACAATGAGCAGTTCTTC. It specifies CASIQSFSGGRYNEQFF.

The chain is built from TRBV29-1 and TRBJ1-1; D is possibly TRBD1 (5 bases). V was clipped by 1 base and J by 5 bases, with 14 bases between them. Germline CDR1 SQVTM, CDR2 ANQGSEA. The CDR3 runs to 14 residues. DNA for the CDR3: TGCAGCGTTGAAGCTGGGGCGCCGGGGACTGAAGCTTTCTTT. Its translation is CSVEAGAPGTEAFF.

This clone was found a few times. This chain joins TRBV19 and TRBJ2-2; D unclear. Trimming took 3 bases from V and 7 from J, leaving 12 bases between them. This CDR3 has 14 residues. Germline CDR1 reads LNHDA; CDR2 reads SQIVND (reference sequence). The CDR3 loop is CASSIALNVGELFF. As DNA, the CDR3 is TGTGCCAGTAGTATCGCCCTTAATGTCGGGGAGCTGTTTTTT.

The chain combines TRBV4-1 with TRBJ2-1; 14 bases are a match to TRBD2. Germline trimming cut 4 bases from V and 1 base from J; bases unmatched to any gene: 9. The CDR3 is 19 residues long. Germline V gene lookup returns CDR1 MGHRA and CDR2 YSYEKL. In DNA form, the CDR3 reads TGCGCCAGCAGCCGAGGGACTAGCGGGGGCCTGGTATCCTACAATGAGCAGTTCTTC. This sequence encodes CASSRGTSGGLVSYNEQFF.

The chain has TRBV7-8 and TRBJ1-4, with D possibly being TRBD1 (5 bases). Trimming took off 2 bases at V and 4 bases at J, with 8 bases between the two ends. CDR1 and CDR2 from the germline V gene are SGHVS and FQNEAQ. This CDR3 is built from 14 residues. The CDR3 region is CASSLRGNNEKLFF. Written as DNA, the CDR3 is TGTGCCAGCAGCTTACGGGGGAATAATGAAAAACTGTTTTTT.

In its sample, this clone was seen a few times. The chain employs TRBV2 and TRBJ2-7; weak D call: TRBD1 (6 bases). CDR1 and CDR2 (germline): SNHLY, FYNNEI. The germline V and J ends were trimmed by 4 bases and 1 base, with 8 bases remaining between them. CDR3 size: 13 residues. The CDR3 sequence is CASSVDSSYEQYF. CDR3 nucleotide sequence: TGTGCCAGCAGTGTGGACAGTTCCTACGAGCAGTACTTC.

The chain joins TRBV30 to TRBJ1-2; D not resolved. Germline V CDR1 and CDR2: GTSNPN, SVGIG (reference sequence). Trimming shortened V by 0 bases and J by 0 bases, and 5 bases separated the two germline ends. The CDR3 runs 13 residues. In nucleotides, the CDR3 is TGTGCCTGGAGTGTCCTGACTAACTATGGCTACACCTTC. It translates to CAWSVLTNYGYTF.

The gene calls are TRBV7-9 and TRBJ1-6, with D possibly being TRBD1 (6 bases). CDR1 is SEHNR, CDR2 FQNEAQ, per germline (reference sequence). This CDR3 spans 16 amino acids. V was shortened by 0 bases and J by 2 bases, with 8 bases between the two germline ends. The CDR3 DNA is TGTGCCAGCAGCTTAGCGAGGGGGACCTATAATTCACCCCTCCACTTT. Its translation is CASSLARGTYNSPLHF.

This chain connects TRBV5-4 to TRBJ1-1; possible D gene TRBD1, 5 bases. This CDR3 has 14 amino acids. V lost 2 bases to trimming and J lost 10 bases, with 18 bases between them. From germline, CDR1 is SGHNT and CDR2 YYREEE (reference sequence). CDR3 in DNA: TGTGCCAGCAGCTTTGGCCAGGGAGGGTACGGAGCTTTCTTT. Amino acids: CASSFGQGGYGAFF.

The chain employs TRBV2 and TRBJ1-5; D remains ambiguous. The CDR3 has 14 amino acids. Germline CDR1 is SNHLY and CDR2 is FYNNEI. The V and J ends lost 3 bases and 3 bases respectively, with 9 bases between them. For the CDR3, the DNA is TGTGCCAGCAGTGAGTTCGGTGTCAATCAGCCCCAGCATTTT. This sequence encodes CASSEFGVNQPQHF.

The gene calls are TRBV6-1 and TRBJ2-3, with TRBD2 identical over 11 bases. The junction had 12 bases not matched to a gene; V was cut back by 3 bases and J by 1 base. Germline lookup yields CDR1 MNHNS and CDR2 SASEGT. This CDR3 spans 19 amino acids. Here the CDR3 reads CASSEALLAGGARTDTQYF. As DNA, the CDR3 is TGTGCCAGCAGTGAGGCCCTCTTAGCGGGGGGGGCCCGCACAGATACGCAGTATTTT.

The chain carries TRBV15 and TRBJ1-5, with D hard to call. The CDR3 spans 16 residues. Between the trimmed V and J ends, which lost 0 bases and 2 bases, there was a span of 11 bases. The germline V gene encodes CDR1 LNHNV and CDR2 YYDKDF (reference sequence). The CDR3 bases are TGTGCCACCAGCAGAGATAAGGGCATAGGCAATCAGCCCCAGCATTTT. This sequence encodes CATSRDKGIGNQPQHF. Full variable domain (rest looked up from reference TRBV15 and TRBJ1-5): DAMVIQNPRYQVTQFGKPVTLSCSQTLNHNVMYWYQQKSSQAPKLLFHYYDKDFNNEADTPDNFQSRRPNTSFCFLDIRSPGLGDTAMYLCATSRDKGIGNQPQHFGDGTRLSIL.

The CDR3 nucleotides are TGCGCCAGCAGCCGCGGGACCGGGACAGCGAACACTGAAGCTTTCTTT. Amino acid sequence: CASSRGTGTANTEAFF. The chain uses TRBV4-1 and TRBJ1-1; 7 bases line up with TRBD1. V lost 4 bases to trimming and J lost 1 base; unmatched junction nucleotides: 9. CDR1 is MGHRA, CDR2 YSYEKL, per germline. The CDR3 runs 16 residues.

This chain uses TRBV4-2 with TRBJ2-6; tentatively, D is TRBD1 or TRBD2 (5 bases each). This CDR3 spans 19 amino acids. The V gene's germline CDR1 is LGHNA and CDR2 YNFKEQ. Trimming shortened V by 1 base and J by 0 bases, and 16 bases separated the two germline ends. The CDR3 spells CASSQALQWGSSGANVLTF. As DNA, the CDR3 is TGTGCCAGCAGCCAAGCCCTACAGTGGGGGTCCTCTGGGGCCAACGTCCTGACTTTC.

This chain joins TRBV10-2 and TRBJ1-2; TRBD1 matches at 8 bases. J gave up 11 bases and V 2 bases, and 4 bases lay outside the gene matches. Germline V gene sequence: CDR1 WSHSY, CDR2 SAAADI. CDR3 size: 12 residues. Written as DNA, the CDR3 is TGCGCCAGCAGTGAGAGACAGGGGTTTTACACCTTC. It translates to CASSERQGFYTF.

The chain uses TRBV7-9 and TRBJ2-5; maybe TRBD2 (5 bases). V was pared by 4 bases and J by 5 bases, with 14 bases between. CDR1 is SEHNR and CDR2 is FQNEAQ in the germline V gene (reference sequence). The CDR3 totals 14 residues. The CDR3, as DNA: TGTGCCAGCAGCTCTTCTAGCTCTGGCGAGACCCAGTACTTC. Its protein product is CASSSSSSGETQYF.

This chain joins TRBV19 and TRBJ2-2; D may match TRBD1 or TRBD2 (5 bases each). V lost 6 bases to trimming and J lost 7 bases, with 18 bases between them. Germline CDR1 LNHDA, CDR2 SQIVND (reference sequence). The CDR3 runs 15 residues. The CDR3 DNA follows: TGTGCCAGTAGCCCCTCGGGGCTAAAGGGCGGGGAGCTGTTTTTT. Translating it yields CASSPSGLKGGELFF.

The CDR3 sequence: CASSFGAFEGGGEQFF. The CDR3 DNA follows: TGTGCCAGCAGCTTTGGAGCCTTTGAAGGGGGGGGTGAGCAGTTCTTC. This chain joins TRBV11-1 and TRBJ2-1; the D gene is possibly TRBD2 (7 bases). The germline V gene has CDR1 SGHAT and CDR2 FQDESV (reference sequence). CDR3 size: 16 residues. V was trimmed by 3 bases and J by 9 bases, leaving 21 bases between them. Drawing the rest from reference TRBV11-1 and TRBJ2-1, the complete variable domain is EAEVAQSPRYKITEKSQAVAFWCDPISGHATLYWYRQILGQGPELLVQFQDESVVDDSQLPKDRFSAERLKGVDSTLKIQPAELGDSAMYLCASSFGAFEGGGEQFFGPGTRLTVL.

The V gene is TRBV7-9, the J gene TRBJ1-2; maybe TRBD1 (6 bases). This CDR3 contains 14 residues. V was clipped by 5 bases and J by 6 bases, with 16 bases between them. CDR1 and CDR2 from the germline V gene are SEHNR and FQNEAQ (reference sequence). The CDR3 nucleotides are TGTGCCAGCAGCCAGGGGCAGGGGTTAAATGGCTACACCTTC. This encodes CASSQGQGLNGYTF.

The chain couples TRBV28 to TRBJ2-5; D is undetermined. The V and J ends lost 1 base and 1 base respectively, with 7 bases between them. CDR1 is MDHEN, CDR2 SYDVKM, per germline. The CDR3 covers 14 residues. The DNA for the CDR3 is TGTGCCAGCAGTTTATTCCGGTTCCAAGAGACCCAGTACTTC. This codes for CASSLFRFQETQYF. Supplemented by reference TRBV28 and TRBJ2-5, the full variable domain reads DVKVTQSSRYLVKRTGEKVFLECVQDMDHENMFWYRQDPGLGLRLIYFSYDVKMKEKGDIPEGYSVSREKKERFSLILESASTNQTSMYLCASSLFRFQETQYFGPGTRLLVL.

V gene TRBV5-1 combines with J gene TRBJ1-2, with a weak D call TRBD1 (5 bases). V was trimmed by 4 bases and J by 8 bases, leaving 18 bases between them. Germline V CDR1 and CDR2: SGHRS, YFSETQ. This CDR3 is 14 amino acids long. In DNA form, the CDR3 reads TGCGCCAGCAGCCTAACTCTGGGGGGACGGGGCTACACCTTC. This encodes CASSLTLGGRGYTF.

The V and J genes are TRBV5-4 and TRBJ1-4; 8 nucleotides match TRBD1. Losses at the gene ends were 5 bases for V and 7 bases for J; bases not matched to a gene: 7. The CDR3 runs to 14 residues. Germline loops: CDR1 SGHNT, CDR2 YYREEE (reference sequence). The CDR3: CASSLDRASEKLFF. CDR3 nucleotide sequence: TGTGCCAGCAGTCTGGACAGGGCGAGTGAAAAACTGTTTTTT. The variable domain in full, with the rest retrieved from reference TRBV5-4 and TRBJ1-4, is ETGVTQSPTHLIKTRGQQVTLRCSSQSGHNTVSWYQQALGQGPQFIFQYYREEENGRGNFPPRFSGLQFPNYSSELNVNALELDDSALYLCASSLDRASEKLFFGSGTQLSVL.

This clone has just one count. The V and J genes are TRBV19 and TRBJ2-7; D ambiguous. Germline assignment: CDR1 LNHDA and CDR2 SQIVND (reference sequence). CDR3 length: 15 residues. With 3 bases removed from V and 0 bases from J, the gap between germline ends came to 12 bases. In DNA form, the CDR3 reads TGTGCCAGTAGTATCGCTCTCTGGAGCTCCTACGAGCAGTACTTC. Protein: CASSIALWSSYEQYF.

The gene calls are TRBV7-9 and TRBJ2-5; a weak D match, TRBD2 (6 bases). The germline V and J ends were trimmed by 5 bases and 4 bases, with 14 bases remaining between them. This CDR3 is built from 14 residues. Germline-derived CDR1 and CDR2 are SEHNR and FQNEAQ (reference sequence). The CDR3 spells CASSRRGIGETQYF. The CDR3 DNA sequence: TGTGCCAGCAGCCGACGGGGGATAGGAGAGACCCAGTACTTC.

V and J are TRBV6-5 and TRBJ1-2; TRBD1 is a possible D gene (6 bases). The CDR3 spans 13 residues. The ends were cut back, 6 bases at V and 6 bases at J, with 14 bases in the middle. Per the germline V gene, CDR1 is MNHEY and CDR2 is SVGAGI. The CDR3 protein is CASRFGQRDGYTF. The CDR3 DNA reads as TGTGCCAGCAGATTCGGACAGCGCGATGGCTACACCTTC.

The chain recombines TRBV6-1 with TRBJ2-7, with TRBD1 matching over 8 bases. V lost 7 bases to trimming and J lost 3 bases; unmatched junction nucleotides: 8. CDR3 length: 14 amino acids. Germline lookup yields CDR1 MNHNS and CDR2 SASEGT. CDR3 DNA sequence: TGTGCCAGCATCACACAGGGGGGACTCTACGAGCAGTACTTC. Protein product: CASITQGGLYEQYF.